These T cell receptor beta chains were read from a single sample in a study of cytomegalovirus exposure and HLA in healthy donors. Produced via immunoSEQ multiplex PCR; TCRdb's table is partial and in-frame only. The table lists tens of thousands of clones, roughly four fifths of them singletons. Sequencing was done on a sample of PBMCs. Receptors were obtained from a middle-aged woman in good health and CMV-seropositive. Both conserved end residues are part of each CDR3. Fields, in order: V gene, J gene, D gene, CDR3 length, clone size, CDR3 protein, CDR3 DNA. A D gene is named only where the DNA matches it firmly. A row's size may be missing; if present it is once, few, many or a size class.

V: TRBV27
J: TRBJ1-1
D: .
length: 11
size: .
CDR3: CASGANTEAFF
DNA: TGTGCCAGCGGAGCGAACACTGAAGCTTTCTTT

V: TRBV14
J: TRBJ2-1
D: TRBD2
length: 15
size: .
CDR3: CASSQEVAGVGEQFF
DNA: TGTGCCAGCAGCCAAGAAGTAGCGGGAGTGGGTGAGCAGTTCTTC

V: TRBV7-2
J: TRBJ2-7
D: .
length: 11
size: .
CDR3: CASSSAHEQYF
DNA: TGTGCCAGCAGCTCCGCGCACGAGCAGTACTTC

V: TRBV19
J: TRBJ2-3
D: TRBD2
length: 15
size: .
CDR3: CASSITSGRADTQYF
DNA: TGTGCCAGTAGTATAACTAGCGGGAGGGCAGATACGCAGTATTTT

V: TRBV29-1
J: TRBJ1-2
D: .
length: 11
size: .
CDR3: CSVLVLYGYTF
DNA: TGCAGCGTCCTCGTCCTCTATGGCTACACCTTC

V: TRBV19
J: TRBJ2-6
D: TRBD2
length: 20
size: .
CDR3: CASSMGVLAGRISGANVLTF
DNA: TGTGCCAGTAGTATGGGCGTGCTAGCGGGACGTATCTCTGGGGCCAACGTCCTGACTTTC

V: TRBV7-2
J: TRBJ2-1
D: .
length: 13
size: once
CDR3: CASSLDSYNEQFF
DNA: TGTGCCAGCAGCCTGGACAGCTACAATGAGCAGTTCTTC

V: TRBV14
J: TRBJ2-3
D: .
length: 16
size: .
CDR3: CASSQGWGSGTDTQYF
DNA: TGTGCCAGCAGCCAAGGGTGGGGTTCGGGAACAGATACGCAGTATTTT

V: TRBV21-1
J: TRBJ2-4
D: .
length: 20
size: .
CDR3: CASSKGFSIGLARVTGVQYF
DNA: TGTGCCAGCAGCAAAGGTTTCTCGATAGGACTAGCGAGGGTCACGGGCGTTCAGTACTTC

V: TRBV11-2
J: TRBJ2-1
D: TRBD2
length: 16
size: .
CDR3: CASSPRLAGGGNEQFF
DNA: TGTGCCAGCAGCCCTCGTCTAGCGGGTGGAGGGAATGAGCAGTTCTTC